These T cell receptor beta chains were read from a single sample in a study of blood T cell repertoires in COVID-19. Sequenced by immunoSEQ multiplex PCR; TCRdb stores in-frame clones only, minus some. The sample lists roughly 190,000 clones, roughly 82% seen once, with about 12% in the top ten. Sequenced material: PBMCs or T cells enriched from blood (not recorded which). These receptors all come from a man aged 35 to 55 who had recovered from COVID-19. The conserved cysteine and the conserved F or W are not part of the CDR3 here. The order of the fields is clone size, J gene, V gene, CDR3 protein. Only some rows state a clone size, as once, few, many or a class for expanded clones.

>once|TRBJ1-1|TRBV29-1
SVEGDSVEAF
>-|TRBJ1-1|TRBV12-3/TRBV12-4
ASSLSGGGEAF
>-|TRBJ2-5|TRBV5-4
ASSPPTERQGQTQY
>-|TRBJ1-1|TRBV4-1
ASSQAGTGGGTEAF
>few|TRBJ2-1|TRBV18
ASSPFSGAYNEQF
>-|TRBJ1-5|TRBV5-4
ASSLRESNQPQH
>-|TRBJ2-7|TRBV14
ASSPKARVYEQY
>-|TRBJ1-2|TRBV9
ASSDGTALANGYT
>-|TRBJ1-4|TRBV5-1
ASSLDGGTNEKLF
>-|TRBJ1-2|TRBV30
AWSVQGAVGYT
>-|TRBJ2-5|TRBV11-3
ASSRGVGETQY
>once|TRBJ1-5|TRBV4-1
ASSQSRAGSNQPQH
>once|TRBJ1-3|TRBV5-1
ASSLVDPRSGNTIY
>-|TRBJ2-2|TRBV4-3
ASSQEPWGGRNTGELF
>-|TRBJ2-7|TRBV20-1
SEMRSYEQY
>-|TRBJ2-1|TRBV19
ASSEETSGGDNEQF
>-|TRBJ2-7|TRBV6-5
ASRIGLNSYEQY
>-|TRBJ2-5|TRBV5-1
ASSLRPQRETQY
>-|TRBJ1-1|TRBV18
ASSPPPTGTEAF
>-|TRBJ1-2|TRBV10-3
AISDPGQGAGGYT
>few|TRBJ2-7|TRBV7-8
ASSAYGQGSYEQY
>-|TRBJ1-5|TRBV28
ASSLTGYSNQPQH
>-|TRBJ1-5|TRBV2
ASRGTGDQPQH
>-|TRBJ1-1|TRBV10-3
AISRQGEAF
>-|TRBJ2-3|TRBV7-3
ASSLVLTDTQY
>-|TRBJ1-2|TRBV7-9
ASSAARTGPAGYT
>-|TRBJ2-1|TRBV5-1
ASSPGLGEEF
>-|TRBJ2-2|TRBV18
ASSPPRLANTGELF
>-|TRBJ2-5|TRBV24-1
ATSSSSGSAIETQY
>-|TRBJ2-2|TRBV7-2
ASTLGSPGGELF
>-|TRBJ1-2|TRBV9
ASSPQGDYNYGYT
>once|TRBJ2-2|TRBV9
ASSVALGGTDGGELF
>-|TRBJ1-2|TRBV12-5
ASGNGLQGT
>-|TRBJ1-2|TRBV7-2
ASSLGQGYGYT
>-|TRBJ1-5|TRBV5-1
ASSLAGSNQPQH
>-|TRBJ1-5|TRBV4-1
ASSQGTGPYQPQH
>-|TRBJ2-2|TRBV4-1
ASSQARLGQGRKGNTGELF
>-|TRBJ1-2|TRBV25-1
ASSEWNSPGYGYT
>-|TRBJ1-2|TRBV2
ATLKSGDLYGYT
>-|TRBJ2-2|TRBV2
ASSEALPGSGTGELF
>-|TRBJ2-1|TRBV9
ASSVATGTFEQF
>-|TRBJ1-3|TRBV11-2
ASSLGTGTTGNTIY
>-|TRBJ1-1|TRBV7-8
ASSIRENMNTEAF
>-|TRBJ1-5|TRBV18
ASSPQGNGNQPQH
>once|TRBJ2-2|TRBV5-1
ASSLTPTEWGRESTGELF
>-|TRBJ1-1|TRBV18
ASSLQADRGTEAF
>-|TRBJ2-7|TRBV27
ASSWGGRGMNEQY
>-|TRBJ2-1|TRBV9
ASSVEGSGAYNEQF
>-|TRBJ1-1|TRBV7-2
ASSLFGGATNTEAF
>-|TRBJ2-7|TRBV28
ASSTGLAAGEY
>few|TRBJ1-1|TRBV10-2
ASKGQINTEAF
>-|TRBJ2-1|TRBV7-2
ASSFGGVSYNEQF
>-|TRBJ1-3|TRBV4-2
ASSQDWAVSGNTIY
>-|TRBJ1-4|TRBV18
ASSPNAAGVNEKLF
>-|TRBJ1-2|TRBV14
ASSQSRAGYT
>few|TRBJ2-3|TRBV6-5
ASSYLDRGAYTQY
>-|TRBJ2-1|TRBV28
ASSLDGRGEQF